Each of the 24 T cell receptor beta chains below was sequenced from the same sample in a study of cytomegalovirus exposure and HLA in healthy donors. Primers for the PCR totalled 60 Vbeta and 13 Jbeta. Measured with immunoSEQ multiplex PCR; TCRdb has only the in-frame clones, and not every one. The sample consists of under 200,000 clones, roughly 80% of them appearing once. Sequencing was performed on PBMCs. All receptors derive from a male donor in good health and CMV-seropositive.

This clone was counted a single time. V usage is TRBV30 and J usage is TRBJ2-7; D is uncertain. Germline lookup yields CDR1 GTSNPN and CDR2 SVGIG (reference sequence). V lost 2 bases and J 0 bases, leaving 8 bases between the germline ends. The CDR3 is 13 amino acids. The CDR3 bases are TGTGCCTGGAGTCCGCCAGGCTCCTACGAGCAGTACTTC. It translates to CAWSPPGSYEQYF.

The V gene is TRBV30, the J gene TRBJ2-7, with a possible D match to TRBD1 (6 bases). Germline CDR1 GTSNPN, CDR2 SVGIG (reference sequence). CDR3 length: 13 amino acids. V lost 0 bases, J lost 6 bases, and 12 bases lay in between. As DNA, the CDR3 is TGTGCCTGGAGTGTAGGGTTAGGGGGCGAGCAGTACTTC. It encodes CAWSVGLGGEQYF.

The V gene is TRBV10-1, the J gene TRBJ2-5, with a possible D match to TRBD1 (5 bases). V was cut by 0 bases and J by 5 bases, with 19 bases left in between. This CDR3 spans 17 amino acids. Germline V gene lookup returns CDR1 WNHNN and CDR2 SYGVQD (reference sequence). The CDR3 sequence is CASSESPITGLRETQYF. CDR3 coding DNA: TGCGCCAGCAGTGAGTCCCCGATTACAGGCCTTCGGGAGACCCAGTACTTC.

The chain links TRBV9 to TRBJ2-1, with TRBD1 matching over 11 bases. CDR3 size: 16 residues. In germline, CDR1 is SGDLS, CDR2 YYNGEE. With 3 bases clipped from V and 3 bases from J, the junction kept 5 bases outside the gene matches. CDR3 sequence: CASSAPGTGGYNEQFF. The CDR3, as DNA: TGTGCCAGCAGCGCCCCCGGGACAGGGGGCTACAATGAGCAGTTCTTC.

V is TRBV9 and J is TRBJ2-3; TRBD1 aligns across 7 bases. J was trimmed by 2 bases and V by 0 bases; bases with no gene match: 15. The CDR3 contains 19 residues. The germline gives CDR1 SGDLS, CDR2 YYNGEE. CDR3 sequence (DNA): TGTGCCAGCAGCGTAGAATCCTCCGGGACAGCGTTCTTCACAGATACGCAGTATTTT. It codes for CASSVESSGTAFFTDTQYF.

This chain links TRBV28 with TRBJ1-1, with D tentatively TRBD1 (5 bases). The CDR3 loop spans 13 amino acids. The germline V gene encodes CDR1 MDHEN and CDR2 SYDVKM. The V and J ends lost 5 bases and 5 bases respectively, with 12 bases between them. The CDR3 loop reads CASSPARVTEAFF. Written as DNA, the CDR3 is TGTGCCAGCAGTCCCGCCAGGGTTACTGAAGCTTTCTTT.

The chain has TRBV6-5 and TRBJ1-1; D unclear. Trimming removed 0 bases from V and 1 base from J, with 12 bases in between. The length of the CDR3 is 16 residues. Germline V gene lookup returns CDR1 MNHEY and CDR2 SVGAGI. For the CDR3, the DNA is TGTGCCAGCAGTTACTCGGGCAGGCGTTGGAACACTGAAGCTTTCTTT. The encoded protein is CASSYSGRRWNTEAFF.

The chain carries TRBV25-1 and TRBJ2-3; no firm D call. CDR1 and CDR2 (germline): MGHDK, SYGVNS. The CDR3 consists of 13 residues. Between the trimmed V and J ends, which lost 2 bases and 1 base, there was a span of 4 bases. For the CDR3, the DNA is TGTGCCAGCAGTGAAAGCCGCACAGATACGCAGTATTTT. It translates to CASSESRTDTQYF.

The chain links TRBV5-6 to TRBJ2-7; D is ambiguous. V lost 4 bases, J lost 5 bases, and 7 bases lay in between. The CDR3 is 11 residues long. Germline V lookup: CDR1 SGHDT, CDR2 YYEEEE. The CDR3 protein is CASSRVNEQYF. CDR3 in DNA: TGTGCCAGCAGCCGTGTAAACGAGCAGTACTTC.

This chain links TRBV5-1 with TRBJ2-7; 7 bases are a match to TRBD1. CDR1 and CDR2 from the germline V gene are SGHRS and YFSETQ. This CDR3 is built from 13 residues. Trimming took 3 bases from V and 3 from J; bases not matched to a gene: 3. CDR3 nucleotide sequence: TGCGCCAGCAGCTGGGACAGACTCTACGAGCAGTACTTC. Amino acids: CASSWDRLYEQYF.

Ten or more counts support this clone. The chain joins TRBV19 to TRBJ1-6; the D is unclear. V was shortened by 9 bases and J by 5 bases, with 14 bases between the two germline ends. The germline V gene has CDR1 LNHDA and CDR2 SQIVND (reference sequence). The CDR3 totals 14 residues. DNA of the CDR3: TGTGCCAGCAGGACGGGAAACCATAATTCACCCCTCCACTTT. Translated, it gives CASRTGNHNSPLHF.

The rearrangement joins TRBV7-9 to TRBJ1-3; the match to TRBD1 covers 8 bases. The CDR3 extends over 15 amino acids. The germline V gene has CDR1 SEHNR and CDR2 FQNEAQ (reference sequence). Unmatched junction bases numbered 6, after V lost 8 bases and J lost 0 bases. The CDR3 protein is CASRGQGGSGNTIYF. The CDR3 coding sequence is TGTGCCAGCCGAGGACAGGGCGGCTCTGGAAACACCATATATTTT.

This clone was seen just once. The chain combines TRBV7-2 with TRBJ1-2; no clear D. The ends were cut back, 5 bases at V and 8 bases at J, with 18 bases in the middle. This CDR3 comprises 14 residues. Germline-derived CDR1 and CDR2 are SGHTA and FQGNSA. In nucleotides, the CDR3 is TGTGCCAGCAGCCTCCGCGGCGGGCAGCAGGGCTACACCTTC. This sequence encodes CASSLRGGQQGYTF. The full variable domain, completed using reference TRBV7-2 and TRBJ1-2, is GAGVSQSPSNKVTEKGKDVELRCDPISGHTALYWYRQSLGQGLEFLIYFQGNSAPDKSGLPSDRFSAERTGGSVSTLTIQRTQQEDSAVYLCASSLRGGQQGYTFGSGTRLTVV.

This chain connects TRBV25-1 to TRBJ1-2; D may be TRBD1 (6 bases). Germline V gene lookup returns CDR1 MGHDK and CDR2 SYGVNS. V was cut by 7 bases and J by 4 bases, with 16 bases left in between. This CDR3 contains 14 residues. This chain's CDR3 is CASMDPGGVYGYTF. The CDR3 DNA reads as TGTGCCAGCATGGATCCGGGGGGCGTCTATGGCTACACCTTC.

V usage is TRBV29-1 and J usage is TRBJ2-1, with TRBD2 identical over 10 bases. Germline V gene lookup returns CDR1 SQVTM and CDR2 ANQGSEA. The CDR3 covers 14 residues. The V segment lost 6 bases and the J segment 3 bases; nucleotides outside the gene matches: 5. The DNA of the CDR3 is TGCAGCGTAGCCGGGACTAGCGTCTACAATGAGCAGTTCTTC. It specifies CSVAGTSVYNEQFF.

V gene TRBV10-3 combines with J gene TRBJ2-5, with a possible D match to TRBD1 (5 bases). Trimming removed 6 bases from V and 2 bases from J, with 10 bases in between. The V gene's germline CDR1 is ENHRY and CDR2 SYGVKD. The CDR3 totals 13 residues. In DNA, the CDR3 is TGTGCCATCAGCCAGGGCTTACAAGAGACCCAGTACTTC. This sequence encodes CAISQGLQETQYF.

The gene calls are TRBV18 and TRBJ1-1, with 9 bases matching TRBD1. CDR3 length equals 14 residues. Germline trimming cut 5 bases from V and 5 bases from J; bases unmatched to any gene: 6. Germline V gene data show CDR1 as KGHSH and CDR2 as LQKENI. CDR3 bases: TGTGCCAGCTCAGAGGGACAGGGACAGACTGAAGCTTTCTTT. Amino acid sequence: CASSEGQGQTEAFF.

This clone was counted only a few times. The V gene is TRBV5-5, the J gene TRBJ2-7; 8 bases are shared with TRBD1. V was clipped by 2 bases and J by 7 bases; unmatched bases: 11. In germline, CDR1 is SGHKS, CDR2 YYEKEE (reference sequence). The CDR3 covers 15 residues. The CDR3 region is CASSFAGQGLMEQYF. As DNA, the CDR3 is TGTGCCAGCAGCTTCGCTGGACAGGGCCTTATGGAGCAGTACTTC.

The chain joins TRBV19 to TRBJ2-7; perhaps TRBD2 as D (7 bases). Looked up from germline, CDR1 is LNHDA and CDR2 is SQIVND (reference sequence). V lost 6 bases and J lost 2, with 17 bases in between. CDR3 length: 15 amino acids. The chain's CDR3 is CASRVGGGSTYEQYF. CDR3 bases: TGTGCCAGTAGGGTGGGGGGGGGCTCCACCTACGAGCAGTACTTC.

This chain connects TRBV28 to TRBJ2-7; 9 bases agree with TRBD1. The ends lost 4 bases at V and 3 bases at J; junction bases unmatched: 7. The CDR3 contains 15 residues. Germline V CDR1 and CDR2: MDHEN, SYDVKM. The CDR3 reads CASSSPLTGGYEQYF. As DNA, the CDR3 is TGTGCCAGCAGTTCCCCTTTGACAGGGGGCTACGAGCAGTACTTC.

CDR3 sequence: CAWSVRGSRSYEQYF. CDR3 DNA: TGTGCCTGGAGTGTACGCGGGAGTAGGTCGTACGAGCAGTACTTC. The gene calls are TRBV30 and TRBJ2-5; 7 positions match TRBD2. The DNA matches TRBJ2-7 better at its end, which makes the J call doubtful. This CDR3 has 15 residues. CDR1 is GTSNPN, CDR2 SVGIG, per germline (reference sequence).

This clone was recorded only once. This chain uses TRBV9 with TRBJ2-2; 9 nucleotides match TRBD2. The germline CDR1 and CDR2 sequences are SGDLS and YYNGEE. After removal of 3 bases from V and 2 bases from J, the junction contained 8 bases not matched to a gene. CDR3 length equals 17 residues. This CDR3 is CASSGFAGGLNTGELFF. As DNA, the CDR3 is TGTGCCAGCAGCGGGTTTGCGGGGGGGTTAAACACCGGGGAGCTGTTTTTT.

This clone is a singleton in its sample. The CDR3 DNA reads as TGTGCCAGCAGCTTTAAATCAGGTGGAAACACCATATATTTT. Protein: CASSFKSGGNTIYF. The V and J genes are TRBV11-2 and TRBJ1-3; D unresolved. The ends were cut back, 3 bases at V and 3 bases at J, with 9 bases in the middle. The CDR3 loop spans 14 amino acids. Germline CDR1 and CDR2: SGHAT and FQNNGV.

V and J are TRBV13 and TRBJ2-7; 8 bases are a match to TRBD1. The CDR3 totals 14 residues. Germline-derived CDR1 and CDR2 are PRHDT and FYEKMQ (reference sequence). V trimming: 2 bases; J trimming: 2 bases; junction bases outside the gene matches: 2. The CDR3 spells CASSLTRGPYEQYF. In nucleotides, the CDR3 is TGTGCCAGCAGCTTAACCAGGGGGCCCTACGAGCAGTACTTC.